The 2 T cell receptor beta chains listed next were all sequenced from one sample in a study of blood T cell repertoires in COVID-19. Here immunoSEQ multiplex PCR was the method, and the copy in TCRdb shows in-frame clones only, minus some. The data contain over 250,000 clones, approximately 92% of them singletons. Material for sequencing was peripheral blood. Every receptor here comes from a person aged 18-35 years with COVID-19, enrolled during active disease.

The chain uses TRBV7-2 and TRBJ2-7; perhaps TRBD2 as D (6 bases). Germline-derived CDR1 and CDR2 are SGHTA and FQGNSA. Trimming left V 2 bases short and J 4 bases short, with 15 bases between. This CDR3 spans 15 amino acids. The CDR3 DNA reads TGTGCCAGCAGCTTAAGAGCTAGCGTGGTTTACGAGCAGTACTTC. It translates to CASSLRASVVYEQYF.

This chain connects TRBV4-2 to TRBJ1-5, with TRBD1 matching over 8 bases. CDR3 size: 13 residues. Germline trimming cut 6 bases from V and 5 bases from J; bases unmatched to any gene: 3. Germline CDR1 LGHNA, CDR2 YNFKEQ. DNA for the CDR3: TGTGCCAGCAGTCCAGGGGGCGATCAGCCCCAGCATTTT. This sequence encodes CASSPGGDQPQHF.